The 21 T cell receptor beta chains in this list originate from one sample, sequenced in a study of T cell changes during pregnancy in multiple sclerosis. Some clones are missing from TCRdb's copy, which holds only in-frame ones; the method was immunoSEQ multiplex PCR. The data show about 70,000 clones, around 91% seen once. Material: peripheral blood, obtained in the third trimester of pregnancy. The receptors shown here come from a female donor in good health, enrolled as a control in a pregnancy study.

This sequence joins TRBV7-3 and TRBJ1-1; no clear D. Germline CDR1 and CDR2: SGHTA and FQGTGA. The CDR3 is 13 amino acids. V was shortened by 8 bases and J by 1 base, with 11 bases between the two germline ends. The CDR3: CASGMEGNTEAFF. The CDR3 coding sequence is TGTGCCAGCGGCATGGAGGGGAACACTGAAGCTTTCTTT.

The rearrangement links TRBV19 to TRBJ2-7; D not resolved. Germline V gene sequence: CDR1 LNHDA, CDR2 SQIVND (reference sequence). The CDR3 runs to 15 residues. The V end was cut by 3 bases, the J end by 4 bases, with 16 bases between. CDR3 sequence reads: CASSIGSERPYEQYF. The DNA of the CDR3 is TGTGCCAGTAGTATTGGGTCAGAGAGGCCTTACGAGCAGTACTTC.

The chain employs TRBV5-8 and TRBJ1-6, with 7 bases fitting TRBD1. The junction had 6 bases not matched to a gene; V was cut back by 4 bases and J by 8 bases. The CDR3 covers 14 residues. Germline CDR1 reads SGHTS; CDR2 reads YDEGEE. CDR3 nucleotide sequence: TGTGCCAGCAGCCACAGACAGGGACATTCACCCCTCCACTTT. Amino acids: CASSHRQGHSPLHF. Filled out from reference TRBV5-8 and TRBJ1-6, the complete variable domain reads EAGVTQSPTHLIKTRGQQATLRCSPISGHTSVYWYQQALGLGLQFLLWYDEGEERNRGNFPPRFSGRQFPNYSSELNVNALELEDSALYLCASSHRQGHSPLHFGNGTRLTVT.

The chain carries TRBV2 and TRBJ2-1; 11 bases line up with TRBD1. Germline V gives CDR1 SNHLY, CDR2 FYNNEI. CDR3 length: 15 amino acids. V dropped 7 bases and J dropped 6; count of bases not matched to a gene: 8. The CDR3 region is CASNAPGTGGNEQFF. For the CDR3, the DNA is TGTGCCAGCAACGCACCCGGGACAGGGGGCAATGAGCAGTTCTTC.

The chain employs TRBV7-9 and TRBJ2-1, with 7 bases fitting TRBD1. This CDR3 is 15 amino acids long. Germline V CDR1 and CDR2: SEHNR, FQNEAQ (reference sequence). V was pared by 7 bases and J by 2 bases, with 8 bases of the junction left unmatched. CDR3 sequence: CASNSRGSPYNEQFF. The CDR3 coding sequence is TGTGCCAGCAACTCCAGGGGGTCCCCCTACAATGAGCAGTTCTTC.

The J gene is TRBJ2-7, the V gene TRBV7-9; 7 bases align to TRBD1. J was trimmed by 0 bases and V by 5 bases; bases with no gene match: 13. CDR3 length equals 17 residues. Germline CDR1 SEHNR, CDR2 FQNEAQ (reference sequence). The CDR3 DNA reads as TGTGCCAGCAGCCCTATAATGGACAGGACCGGCTCCTACGAGCAGTACTTC. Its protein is CASSPIMDRTGSYEQYF.

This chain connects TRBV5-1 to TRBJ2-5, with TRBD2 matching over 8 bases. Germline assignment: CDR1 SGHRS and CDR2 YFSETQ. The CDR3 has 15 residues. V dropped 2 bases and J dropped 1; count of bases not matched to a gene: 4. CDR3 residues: CASSFGGALQETQYF. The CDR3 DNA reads TGCGCCAGCAGCTTCGGGGGGGCCCTCCAAGAGACCCAGTACTTC.

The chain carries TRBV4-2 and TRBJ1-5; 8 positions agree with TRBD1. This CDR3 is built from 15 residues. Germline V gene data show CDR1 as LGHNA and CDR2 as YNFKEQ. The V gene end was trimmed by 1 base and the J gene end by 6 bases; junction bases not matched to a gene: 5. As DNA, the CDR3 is TGTGCCAGCAGCCAAGGGACAGGGCCCAGTCAGCCCCAGCATTTT. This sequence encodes CASSQGTGPSQPQHF.

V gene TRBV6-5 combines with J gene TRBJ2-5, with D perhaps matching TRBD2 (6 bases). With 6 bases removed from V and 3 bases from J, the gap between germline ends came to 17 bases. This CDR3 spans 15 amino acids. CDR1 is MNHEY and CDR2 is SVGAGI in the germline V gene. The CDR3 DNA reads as TGTGCCAGCAGCCGTTCTGGGACGGGAGAAGAGACCCAGTACTTC. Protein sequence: CASSRSGTGEETQYF.

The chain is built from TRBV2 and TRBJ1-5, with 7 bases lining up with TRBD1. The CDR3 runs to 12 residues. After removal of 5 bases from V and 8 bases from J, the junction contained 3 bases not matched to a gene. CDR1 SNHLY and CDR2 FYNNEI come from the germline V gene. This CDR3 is CASSKDREPQHF. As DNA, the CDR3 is TGTGCCAGCAGTAAAGACAGGGAGCCCCAGCATTTT.

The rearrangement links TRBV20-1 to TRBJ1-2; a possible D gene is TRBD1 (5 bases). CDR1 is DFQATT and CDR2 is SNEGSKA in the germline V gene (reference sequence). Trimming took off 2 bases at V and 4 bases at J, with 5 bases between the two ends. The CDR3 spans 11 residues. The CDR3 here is CSARTGYGYTF. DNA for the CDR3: TGCAGTGCTAGAACAGGCTATGGCTACACCTTC.

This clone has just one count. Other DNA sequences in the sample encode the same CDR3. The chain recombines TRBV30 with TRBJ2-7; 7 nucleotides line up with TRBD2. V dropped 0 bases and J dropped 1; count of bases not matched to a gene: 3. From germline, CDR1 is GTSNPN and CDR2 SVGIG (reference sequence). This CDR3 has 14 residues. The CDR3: CAWSVGGVSYEQYF. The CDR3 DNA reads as TGTGCCTGGAGTGTGGGGGGGGTTTCCTACGAGCAGTACTTC. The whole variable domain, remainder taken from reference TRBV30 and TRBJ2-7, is SQTIHQWPATLVQPVGSPLSLECTVEGTSNPNLYWYRQAAGRGLQLLFYSVGIGQISSEVPQNLSASRPQDRQFILSSKKLLLSDSGFYLCAWSVGGVSYEQYFGPGTRLTVT.

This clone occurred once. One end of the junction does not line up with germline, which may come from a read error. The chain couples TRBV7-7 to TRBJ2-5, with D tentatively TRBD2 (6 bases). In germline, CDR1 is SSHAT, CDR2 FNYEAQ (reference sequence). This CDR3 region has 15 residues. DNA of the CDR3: TGTGCTAGCAGCTTTGGGGGAGGACCCCAAGAGACCCAGTACTTC. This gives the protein CASSFGGGPQETQYF.

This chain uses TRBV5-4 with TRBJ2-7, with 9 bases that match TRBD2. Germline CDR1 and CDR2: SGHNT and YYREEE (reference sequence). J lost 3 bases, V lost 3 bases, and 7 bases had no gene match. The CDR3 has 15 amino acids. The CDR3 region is CASSSLAGADYEQYF. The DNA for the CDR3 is TGTGCCAGCAGCTCATTAGCGGGAGCGGACTACGAGCAGTACTTC.

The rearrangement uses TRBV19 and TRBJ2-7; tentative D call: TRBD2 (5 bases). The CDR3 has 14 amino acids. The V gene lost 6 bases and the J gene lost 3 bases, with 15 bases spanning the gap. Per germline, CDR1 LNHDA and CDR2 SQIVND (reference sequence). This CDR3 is CASSEGTFVYEQYF. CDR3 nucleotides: TGTGCCAGTAGCGAGGGTACATTTGTCTACGAGCAGTACTTC.

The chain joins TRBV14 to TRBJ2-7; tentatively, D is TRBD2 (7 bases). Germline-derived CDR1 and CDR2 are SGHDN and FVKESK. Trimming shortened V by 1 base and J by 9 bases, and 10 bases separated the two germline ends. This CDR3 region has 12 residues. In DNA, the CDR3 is TGTGCCAGCAGCCAAGCAAGGGGGGGGCAGTACTTC. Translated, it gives CASSQARGGQYF.

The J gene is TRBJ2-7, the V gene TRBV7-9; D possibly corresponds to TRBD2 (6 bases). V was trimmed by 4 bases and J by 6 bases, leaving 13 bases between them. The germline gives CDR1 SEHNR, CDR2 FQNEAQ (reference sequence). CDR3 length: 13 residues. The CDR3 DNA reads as TGTGCCAGCAGCTCCGTGGTGGGGGGCGAGCAGTACTTC. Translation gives CASSSVVGGEQYF.

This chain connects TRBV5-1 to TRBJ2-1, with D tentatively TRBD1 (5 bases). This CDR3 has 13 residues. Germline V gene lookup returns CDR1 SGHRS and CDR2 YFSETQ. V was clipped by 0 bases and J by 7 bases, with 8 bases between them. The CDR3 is CASSLGGLNEQFF. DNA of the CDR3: TGCGCCAGCAGCTTGGGGGGCTTAAATGAGCAGTTCTTC.

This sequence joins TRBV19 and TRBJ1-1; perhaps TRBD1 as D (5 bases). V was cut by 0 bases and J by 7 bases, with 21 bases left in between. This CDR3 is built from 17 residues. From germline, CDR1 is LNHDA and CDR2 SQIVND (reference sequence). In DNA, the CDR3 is TGTGCCAGTAGTATAGACCGCCGGCGTCAGGGAAACTTTGAAGCTTTCTTT. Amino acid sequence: CASSIDRRRQGNFEAFF.

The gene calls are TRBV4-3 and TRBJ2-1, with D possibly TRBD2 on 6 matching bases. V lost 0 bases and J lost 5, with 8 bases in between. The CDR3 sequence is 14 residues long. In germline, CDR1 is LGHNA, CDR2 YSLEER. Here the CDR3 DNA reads TGCGCCAGCAGCCAAGATTGGAGGGACAATGAGCAGTTCTTC. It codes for CASSQDWRDNEQFF.

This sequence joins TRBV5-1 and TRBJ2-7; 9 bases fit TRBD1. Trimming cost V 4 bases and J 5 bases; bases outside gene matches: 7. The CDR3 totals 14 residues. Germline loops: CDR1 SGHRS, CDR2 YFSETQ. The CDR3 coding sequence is TGCGCCAGCAGCCGGGGACAGGGAGGGGACGAGCAGTACTTC. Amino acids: CASSRGQGGDEQYF.